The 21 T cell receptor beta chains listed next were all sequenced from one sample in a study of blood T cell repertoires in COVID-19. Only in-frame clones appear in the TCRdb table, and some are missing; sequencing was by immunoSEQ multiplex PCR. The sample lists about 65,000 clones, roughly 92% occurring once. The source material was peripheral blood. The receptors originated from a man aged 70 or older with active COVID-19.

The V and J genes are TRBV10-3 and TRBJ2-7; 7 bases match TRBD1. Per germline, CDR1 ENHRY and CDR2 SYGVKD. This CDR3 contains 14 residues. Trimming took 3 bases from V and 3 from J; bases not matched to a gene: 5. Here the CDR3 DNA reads TGTGCCATCAGTGAACAGGGGAACCTCTACGAGCAGTACTTC. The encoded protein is CAISEQGNLYEQYF.

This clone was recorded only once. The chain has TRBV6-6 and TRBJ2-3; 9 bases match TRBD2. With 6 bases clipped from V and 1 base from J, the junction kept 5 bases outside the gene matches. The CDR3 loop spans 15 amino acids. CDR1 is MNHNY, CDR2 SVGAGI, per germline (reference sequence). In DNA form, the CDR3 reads TGTGCCAGCAGGCGGGAGGGGGCTGGCACAGATACGCAGTATTTT. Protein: CASRREGAGTDTQYF.

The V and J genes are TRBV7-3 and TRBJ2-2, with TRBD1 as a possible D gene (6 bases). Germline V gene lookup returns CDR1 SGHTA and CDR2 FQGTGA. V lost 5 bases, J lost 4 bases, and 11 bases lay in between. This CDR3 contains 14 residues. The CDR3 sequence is CASSPDRTTGELFF. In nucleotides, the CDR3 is TGTGCCAGCAGCCCAGACAGGACCACCGGGGAGCTGTTTTTT.

Here the CDR3 DNA reads TGCGCCAGCAGCTGGGGGGACGGTCGGAGTTCTAACACTGAAGCTTTCTTT. Translated, it gives CASSWGDGRSSNTEAFF. The chain combines TRBV5-1 with TRBJ1-1; the D gene is possibly TRBD1 (5 bases). V shed 3 bases and J shed 2 bases, with 20 bases lying between them. CDR3 size: 17 residues. Per the germline V gene, CDR1 is SGHRS and CDR2 is YFSETQ.

CDR3 residues: CSANGLATDTQYF. The CDR3 region has the DNA TGCAGCGCTAACGGACTAGCCACAGATACGCAGTATTTT. The chain has TRBV29-1 and TRBJ2-3, with 8 bases matching TRBD2. CDR1 is SQVTM and CDR2 is ANQGSEA in the germline V gene. J lost 2 bases, V lost 7 bases, and 5 bases had no gene match. CDR3 length: 13 amino acids.

The CDR3 spells CATSDRDRGKPQHF. The CDR3 nucleotides are TGTGCCACCAGTGACCGTGACAGGGGTAAGCCCCAGCATTTT. J is TRBJ1-5 and V is TRBV24-1; TRBD1 matches 8 bases. Looked up from germline, CDR1 is KGHDR and CDR2 is SFDVKD. V gave up 4 bases and J gave up 8 bases; unmatched junction bases: 6. The CDR3 runs 14 residues.

The CDR3 protein is CASSQDFPGLGAVINSPLHF. The CDR3 DNA reads as TGCGCCAGCAGCCAAGATTTCCCCGGGCTGGGGGCGGTTATTAATTCACCCCTCCACTTT. The V and J genes are TRBV4-3 and TRBJ1-6; weak D call: TRBD1 (6 bases). There are 20 residues in the CDR3. Trimming took off 0 bases at V and 6 bases at J, with 24 bases between the two ends. The V gene's germline CDR1 is LGHNA and CDR2 YSLEER.

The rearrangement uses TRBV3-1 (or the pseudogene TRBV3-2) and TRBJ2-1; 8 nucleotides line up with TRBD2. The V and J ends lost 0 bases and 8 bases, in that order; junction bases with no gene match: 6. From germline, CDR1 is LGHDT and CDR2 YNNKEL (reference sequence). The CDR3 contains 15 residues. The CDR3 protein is CASSQDRLARHEQFF. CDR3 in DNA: TGTGCCAGCAGCCAAGATCGACTAGCGAGACATGAGCAGTTCTTC.

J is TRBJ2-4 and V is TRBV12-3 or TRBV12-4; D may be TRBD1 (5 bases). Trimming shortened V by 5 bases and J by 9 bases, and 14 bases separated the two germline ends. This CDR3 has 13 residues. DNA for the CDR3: TGTGCCAGCAGTCCGCAGACCAGGGCCATTCAGTACTTC. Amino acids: CASSPQTRAIQYF.

CDR3 amino acids: CAISDTENTGELFF. CDR3 coding DNA: TGTGCCATCAGTGATACAGAGAACACCGGGGAGCTGTTTTTT. The chain uses TRBV10-3 and TRBJ2-2; no reliable D call. This CDR3 comprises 14 residues. Trimming took 3 bases from V and 1 from J, leaving 6 bases between them. Germline loops: CDR1 ENHRY, CDR2 SYGVKD.

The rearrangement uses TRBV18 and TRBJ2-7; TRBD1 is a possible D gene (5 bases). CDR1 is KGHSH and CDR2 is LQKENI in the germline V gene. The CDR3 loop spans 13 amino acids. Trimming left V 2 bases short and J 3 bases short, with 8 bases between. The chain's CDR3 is CASSPSRDYEQYF. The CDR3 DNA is TGTGCCAGCTCACCATCCAGGGACTACGAGCAGTACTTC.

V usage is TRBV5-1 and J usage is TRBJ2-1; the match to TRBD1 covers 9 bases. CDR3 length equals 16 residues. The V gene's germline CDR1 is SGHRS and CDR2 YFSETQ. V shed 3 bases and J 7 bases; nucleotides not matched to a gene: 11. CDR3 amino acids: CASSWGDRAIENEQFF. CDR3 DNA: TGCGCCAGCAGCTGGGGGGACAGGGCGATTGAGAATGAGCAGTTCTTC.

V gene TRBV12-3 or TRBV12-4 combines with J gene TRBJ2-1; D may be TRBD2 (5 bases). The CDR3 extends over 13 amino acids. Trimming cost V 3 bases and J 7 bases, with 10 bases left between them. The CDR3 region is CASSFGSGNEQFF. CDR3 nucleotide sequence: TGTGCCAGCAGTTTTGGGTCGGGGAATGAGCAGTTCTTC.

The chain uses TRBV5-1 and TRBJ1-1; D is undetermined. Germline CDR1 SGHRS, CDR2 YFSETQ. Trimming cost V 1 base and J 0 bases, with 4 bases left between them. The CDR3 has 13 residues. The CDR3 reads CASSLILNTEAFF. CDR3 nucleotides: TGCGCCAGCAGCTTGATATTGAACACTGAAGCTTTCTTT.

DNA for the CDR3: TGTGCCAGTAGTCTGAGTTGGAGCTCCTACAATGAGCAGTTCTTC. Translation: CASSLSWSSYNEQFF. The chain links TRBV19 to TRBJ2-1; the D is unclear. Trimming removed 5 bases at V and 0 bases at J, with 11 bases between. Germline-derived CDR1 and CDR2 are LNHDA and SQIVND (reference sequence). CDR3 size: 15 residues.

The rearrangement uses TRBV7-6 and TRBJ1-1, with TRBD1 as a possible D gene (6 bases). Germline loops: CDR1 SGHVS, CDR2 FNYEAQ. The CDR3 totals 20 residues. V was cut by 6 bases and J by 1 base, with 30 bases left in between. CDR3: CASSPTTPSALGASNTEAFF. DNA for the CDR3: TGTGCCAGCAGTCCAACCACCCCCTCTGCTTTGGGGGCGTCGAACACTGAAGCTTTCTTT.

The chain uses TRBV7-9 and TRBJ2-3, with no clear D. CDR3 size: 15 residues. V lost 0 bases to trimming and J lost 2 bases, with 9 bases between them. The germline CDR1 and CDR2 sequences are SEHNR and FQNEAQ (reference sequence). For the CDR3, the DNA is TGTGCCAGCAGCTTAGCGCCTAACCCCACAGATACGCAGTATTTT. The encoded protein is CASSLAPNPTDTQYF.

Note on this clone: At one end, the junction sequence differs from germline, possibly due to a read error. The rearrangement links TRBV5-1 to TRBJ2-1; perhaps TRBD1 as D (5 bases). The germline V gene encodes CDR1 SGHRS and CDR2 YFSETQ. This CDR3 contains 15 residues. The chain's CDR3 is CASCLQDAHRNEQFF. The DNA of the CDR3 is TGCGCCAGCTGCTTACAGGATGCTCATCGGAATGAGCAGTTCTTC.

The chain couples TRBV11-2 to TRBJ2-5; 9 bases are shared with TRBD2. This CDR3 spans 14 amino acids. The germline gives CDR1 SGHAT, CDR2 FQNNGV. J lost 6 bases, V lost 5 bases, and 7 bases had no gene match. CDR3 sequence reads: CASSPGTSKKTQYF. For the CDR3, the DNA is TGTGCCAGCAGCCCGGGGACTAGCAAAAAGACCCAGTACTTC.

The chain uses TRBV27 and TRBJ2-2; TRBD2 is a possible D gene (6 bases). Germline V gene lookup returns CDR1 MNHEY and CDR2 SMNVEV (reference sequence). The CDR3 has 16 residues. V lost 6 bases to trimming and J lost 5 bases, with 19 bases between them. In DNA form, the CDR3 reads TGTGCCAGCAGCCCGTCCACTGGGGGGTGGACCGGGGAGCTGTTTTTT. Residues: CASSPSTGGWTGELFF.

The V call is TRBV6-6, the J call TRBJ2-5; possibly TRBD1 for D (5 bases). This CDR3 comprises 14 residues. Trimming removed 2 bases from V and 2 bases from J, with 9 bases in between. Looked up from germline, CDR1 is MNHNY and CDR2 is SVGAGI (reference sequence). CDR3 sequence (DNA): TGTGCCAGCAGTTACGGGGCAGCACAAGAGACCCAGTACTTC. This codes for CASSYGAAQETQYF.